This paragraph covers one T cell receptor beta chain sequence. The entry originates in a study of CD8+CD57+ T cells in acquired aplastic anemia. In germline, CDR1 is LGHDT, CDR2 YNNKEL (reference sequence). The CDR3 has 15 residues. Trimming shortened V by 4 bases and J by 2 bases, and 14 bases separated the two germline ends. Patients chosen for sequencing had shown CD8+CD57+ cell expansion by flow cytometry. Using genomic DNA as the template, TCR beta VDJ and CDR3 profiling was carried out. TCRdb re-called the reads through MiXCR, storing one row per CDR3 protein. This repertoire shows approximately 100,000 distinct CDR3 sequences, roughly two thirds found once; its top ten account for approximately 65%.

This sequence originates from a human donor with aplastic anemia. Sequencing was performed on sorted CD4+, CD8+, or CD8+CD57+ T cells (not recorded which) from PBMCs. The J gene is TRBJ1-2, the V gene TRBV3-1, with D possibly TRBD1 on 6 matching bases. This CDR3 reads CASSPARGDNYGYTF. CDR3 bases: TGTGCCAGCAGCCCAGCTAGGGGGGACAACTATGGCTACACCTTC.